This T cell receptor beta chain was retrieved from a study of blood T cell repertoires in COVID-19. Across the whole study: T cells, B-cell-depleted T cells, or PBMCs provided the cDNA or gDNA that served as material.

Authors' processing steps: Amplification with reference gene primers provided the estimates of nucleated cell counts. Sequencing was performed with immunoSEQ multiplex PCR; in TCRdb, only in-frame clones are kept and a portion is missing. The DNA was the basis for D and trimming; V, J and clone size are from that table. The table records about 100,000 clones, roughly 84% of them present only once. A single count supports this clone. From germline, CDR1 is LGHDT and CDR2 YNNKEL (reference sequence). This CDR3 region has 15 residues. Between the trimmed V and J ends, which lost 1 base and 8 bases, there was a span of 12 bases.

The sequencing sample was made of peripheral blood. The origin of this receptor is a woman aged 60 to 75 with acute or convalescent COVID-19. The genes are TRBV3-1 (or the pseudogene TRBV3-2) and TRBJ1-6; D perhaps matches TRBD1 (5 bases). CDR3 residues: CASSQAGTLHSPLHF. CDR3 DNA sequence: TGTGCCAGCAGCCAAGCGGGGACTCTGCATTCACCCCTCCACTTT.